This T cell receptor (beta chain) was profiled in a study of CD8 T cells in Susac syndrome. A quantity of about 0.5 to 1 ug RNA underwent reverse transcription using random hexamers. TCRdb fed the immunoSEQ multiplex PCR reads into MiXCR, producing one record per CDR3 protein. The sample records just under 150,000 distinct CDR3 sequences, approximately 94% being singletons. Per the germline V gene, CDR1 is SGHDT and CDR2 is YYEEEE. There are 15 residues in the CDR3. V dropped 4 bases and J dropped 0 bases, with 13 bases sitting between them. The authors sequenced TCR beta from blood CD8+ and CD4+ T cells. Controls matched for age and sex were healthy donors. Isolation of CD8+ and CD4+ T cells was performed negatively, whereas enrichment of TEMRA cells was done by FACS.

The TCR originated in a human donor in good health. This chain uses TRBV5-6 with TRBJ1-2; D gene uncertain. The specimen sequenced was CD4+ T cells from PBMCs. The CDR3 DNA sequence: TGTGCCAGCAGCCCGGGGAGGCGAGCTAACTATGGCTACACCTTC. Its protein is CASSPGRRANYGYTF.